This TCR beta chain is drawn from a study of T-cell reconstitution after alpha-beta-depleted transplantation in children. The study's findings and limits: Counts and diversity of T cells one year after transplant came mostly from newly produced T cells.

This clonotype was counted a few times. Its antigen is unidentified. Molecular barcoding with unique molecular identifiers was used for the TCRbeta library. MiXCR, applied by TCRdb to the PCR reads, yields one record per CDR3 protein. This table has hundreds of thousands of distinct CDR3 sequences, 10% to 15% appearing once. The sequence came from a male patient younger than 18 who had a stem cell transplant for acute myeloid leukemia, so the T cells may come from the graft donor. Specimen: PBMCs, mostly from graft donor cells, collected 360 days after TCRalphabeta/CD19-depleted stem cell transplant.

CDR3 DNA: TGCAGCGTTGCGACAGGGGCGAATGAAAAACTGTTTTTT. Its protein product is CSVATGANEKLFF. The chain joins TRBV29-1 to TRBJ1-4, with TRBD1 matching over 8 bases. The CDR3 runs to 13 residues. Germline V gene data show CDR1 as SQVTM and CDR2 as ANQGSEA. J gave up 5 bases and V 4 bases, and 3 bases lay outside the gene matches.